The entry below gives a single T cell receptor beta chain sequence along with its context. CDR1 and CDR2 (germline): GTSNPN, SVGIG (reference sequence). The CDR3 has 14 amino acids. Trimming took 4 bases from V and 7 from J; bases not matched to a gene: 9. The record originates from a study of cytotoxic CD8 clonotypes in ibrutinib-treated CLL. Using immunoSEQ multiplex PCR, the repertoire was profiled, and TCRdb retains in-frame clones only, with some absent. The repertoire holds around 140,000 clones, with 75% to 85% as singletons. The source is a human donor with chronic lymphocytic leukemia. The J gene is TRBJ1-4, the V gene TRBV30, with 7 bases aligning to TRBD1. Material: PBMCs, obtained after 36 months of ibrutinib treatment. For the CDR3, the DNA is TGTGCCTGGACTCGAGGGGGCTGGGGTGAAAAACTGTTTTTT. Encoded protein: CAWTRGGWGEKLFF.